One sample yielded the 25 T cell receptor beta chains listed below, sequenced in a study of T cell clonotyping in hematopoietic cell transplantation (dated by TCRdb to 2020 to 2022). The meaning of the sample's time point label: 180 days after allo-HCT. Libraries came from the immunoSEQ multiplex PCR assay. As stored in TCRdb, this immuneACCESS dataset retains in-frame rearrangements with V and J assigned. A fraction of the clones does not appear; measured against another copy, unresolved V genes explain less than half of the discrepancy, and the remainder lacks a known reason. This sample has over 8,000 clones in its table, and roughly 79% of those were observed once. The ten biggest clones cover approximately 4.8% of the sample. The sequencing used peripheral blood mononuclear cells, collected 180 days after allogeneic stem cell transplant. The receptor set was obtained from a female patient aged 50 to 60 who had an allogeneic stem cell transplant from an unrelated donor, so the T cells may come from the graft donor. Some clones in this sample may be carry-over from other donors' samples.

V usage is TRBV30 and J usage is TRBJ1-1, with a tentative D call TRBD1 (6 bases). The CDR3 runs 11 residues. Germline-derived CDR1 and CDR2 are GTSNPN and SVGIG (reference sequence). Trimming took 1 base from V and 7 from J, leaving 7 bases between them. The CDR3 spells CAWSGQVEAFF. For the CDR3, the DNA is TGTGCCTGGAGTGGACAGGTTGAAGCTTTCTTT.

This rearrangement joins TRBV5-1 to TRBJ2-1, with TRBD2 matching 10 bases. Germline lookup yields CDR1 SGHRS and CDR2 YFSETQ. The V and J ends lost 5 bases and 2 bases, in that order; junction bases with no gene match: 4. This CDR3 contains 15 residues. This CDR3 is CASRVGTSAYNEQFF. The CDR3 nucleotides are TGCGCCAGCAGAGTCGGGACTAGCGCCTACAATGAGCAGTTCTTC.

The chain couples TRBV28 to TRBJ1-2; a possible D gene is TRBD1 (5 bases). The germline gives CDR1 MDHEN, CDR2 SYDVKM. The V end was cut by 6 bases, the J end by 4 bases, with 15 bases between. The CDR3 covers 14 residues. The CDR3 DNA is TGTGCCAGCAGGTTTACAGGATACGCCTATGGCTACACCTTC. It is translated as CASRFTGYAYGYTF.

Comment on this clone: The CDR3 carries no conserved terminal phenylalanine or tryptophan, so it likely arises from a read error. V usage is TRBV6-1 and J usage is TRBJ1-2; no clear D gene. The V end was cut by 6 bases, the J end by 4 bases, with 12 bases between. The CDR3 consists of 13 residues. In germline, CDR1 is MNHNS, CDR2 SASEGT. CDR3 DNA: TGTGCCAGCAGCATCGGACCTGGCTATGGCTACACCCTC. Translation gives CASSIGPGYGYTL.

The rearrangement links TRBV27 to TRBJ1-5; tentative D call: TRBD1 (5 bases). The germline CDR1 and CDR2 sequences are MNHEY and SMNVEV (reference sequence). The CDR3 extends over 17 amino acids. V was pared by 4 bases and J by 2 bases, with 18 bases between. The CDR3 spells CASSSYTGGWGNQPQHF. CDR3 in DNA: TGTGCCAGCAGTTCATATACAGGAGGTTGGGGCAATCAGCCCCAGCATTTT.

V and J are TRBV11-2 and TRBJ1-1; D is possibly TRBD1 (6 bases). The length of the CDR3 is 13 residues. Deletions cut 4 bases from V and 7 bases from J, with 13 bases between. Germline values: CDR1 SGHAT, CDR2 FQNNGV. The CDR3 reads CASSSWGGYEAFF. The CDR3 region has the DNA TGTGCCAGCAGCTCCTGGGGGGGCTATGAAGCTTTCTTT.

This chain connects TRBV6-1 to TRBJ2-1, with 9 bases matching TRBD2. The trim removed 3 bases at V and 8 bases at J, leaving 8 bases unmatched. This CDR3 is 15 amino acids long. From germline, CDR1 is MNHNS and CDR2 SASEGT. CDR3 in DNA: TGTGCCAGCAGTGAGAGAGTAGCGGGAGAGGATGAGCAGTTCTTC. The encoded protein is CASSERVAGEDEQFF.

DNA for the CDR3: TGTGCCAGCAGTTTCTCCGGGACACCCACTGAAGCTTTCTTT. The encoded protein is CASSFSGTPTEAFF. The chain links TRBV27 to TRBJ1-1; a weak D match, TRBD1 (6 bases). Per germline, CDR1 MNHEY and CDR2 SMNVEV (reference sequence). V lost 3 bases to trimming and J lost 4 bases, with 12 bases between them. The length of the CDR3 is 14 residues.

The genes are TRBV7-6 and TRBJ2-1; TRBD2 matches at 7 bases. The trim removed 3 bases at V and 4 bases at J, leaving 27 bases unmatched. This CDR3 has 22 amino acids. CDR1 is SGHVS, CDR2 FNYEAQ, per germline. The CDR3 reads CASSFYMAERDRTPVAYNEQFF. The CDR3, as DNA: TGTGCCAGCAGCTTTTATATGGCGGAGCGGGACCGTACCCCAGTTGCTTACAATGAGCAGTTCTTC.

The chain joins TRBV4-2 to TRBJ1-1, with D tentatively TRBD1 (5 bases). CDR1 and CDR2 from the germline V gene are LGHNA and YNFKEQ. The CDR3 consists of 15 residues. V gave up 1 base and J gave up 3 bases, with 12 bases separating them. The CDR3 loop is CASSQGTGGDTEAFF. The CDR3 DNA sequence: TGTGCCAGCAGCCAAGGAACCGGGGGAGACACTGAAGCTTTCTTT.

Comments on this clone: One end of the junction is discordant with germline, which a read error may explain. CDR3 protein: CASSQGDSPFSYEQYF. The CDR3 DNA reads TGCGCCAGCAGCCAAGGGGACAGTCCTTTTTCCTACGAGCAGTACTTC. This chain joins TRBV5-4 and TRBJ2-7; TRBD1 matches at 7 bases. Germline loops: CDR1 SGHNT, CDR2 YYREEE (reference sequence). CDR3 size: 16 residues.

V and J are TRBV25-1 and TRBJ2-7; TRBD1 aligns across 7 bases. The CDR3 has 10 amino acids. Germline V gives CDR1 MGHDK, CDR2 SYGVNS. V lost 4 bases and J lost 12; bases outside the gene matches: 3. The CDR3 protein is CASSGDSLYF. CDR3 DNA sequence: TGTGCCAGCAGTGGGGACAGCCTGTACTTC.

The chain uses TRBV27 and TRBJ2-7, with a weak D call TRBD1 (5 bases). V lost 6 bases and J 2 bases, leaving 14 bases between the germline ends. The CDR3 totals 14 residues. CDR1 MNHEY and CDR2 SMNVEV come from the germline V gene (reference sequence). In DNA form, the CDR3 reads TGTGCCAGCAGACCCACAGGTCCGCCCTACGAGCAGTACTTC. It is translated as CASRPTGPPYEQYF.

The gene calls are TRBV29-1 and TRBJ1-1; TRBD1 might be the D (5 bases). CDR1 SQVTM and CDR2 ANQGSEA come from the germline V gene. V was shortened by 4 bases and J by 5 bases, with 11 bases between the two germline ends. The CDR3 totals 12 residues. The CDR3 sequence: CSVARQGTEAFF. The CDR3 bases are TGCAGCGTTGCTCGGCAGGGAACTGAAGCTTTCTTT. Filled out from reference TRBV29-1 and TRBJ1-1, the complete variable domain reads SAVISQKPSRDICQRGTSLTIQCQVDSQVTMMFWYRQQPGQSLTLIATANQGSEATYESGFVIDKFPISRPNLTFSTLTVSNMSPEDSSIYLCSVARQGTEAFFGQGTRLTVV.

This rearrangement joins TRBV11-2 to TRBJ1-5; 12 bases match TRBD1. This CDR3 is 15 amino acids long. The trim removed 5 bases at V and 3 bases at J, leaving 2 bases unmatched. The V gene's germline CDR1 is SGHAT and CDR2 FQNNGV. The CDR3 protein is CASSRDRGPNQPQHF. CDR3 in DNA: TGTGCCAGCAGCCGGGACAGGGGGCCCAATCAGCCCCAGCATTTT.

V gene TRBV6-5 combines with J gene TRBJ1-3; TRBD1 might be the D (6 bases). This CDR3 spans 14 amino acids. CDR1 is MNHEY, CDR2 SVGAGI, per germline. Trimming left V 4 bases short and J 4 bases short, with 11 bases between. CDR3 nucleotide sequence: TGTGCCAGCAGTTTAGCCGGGACAGGAAACACCATATATTTT. The encoded protein is CASSLAGTGNTIYF.

The chain uses TRBV29-1 and TRBJ2-7; D may be TRBD2 (6 bases). Germline V gene lookup returns CDR1 SQVTM and CDR2 ANQGSEA. CDR3 size: 13 residues. Trimming removed 6 bases at V and 3 bases at J, with 15 bases between. The CDR3, as DNA: TGCAGCGTCTCCGCGGGACTTAACTACGAGCAGTACTTC. Protein sequence: CSVSAGLNYEQYF.

The CDR3 nucleotides are TGTGCCAGCAGTGCCGAGTATGGCTACACCTTC. As protein: CASSAEYGYTF. The chain employs TRBV2 and TRBJ1-2, with unresolved D. CDR1 and CDR2 (germline): SNHLY, FYNNEI. Between the trimmed V and J ends, which lost 4 bases and 5 bases, there was a span of 5 bases. The CDR3 extends over 11 amino acids.

The gene calls are TRBV6-5 and TRBJ1-2; TRBD1 aligns across 7 bases. This CDR3 region has 15 residues. Germline V gene sequence: CDR1 MNHEY, CDR2 SVGAGI. V lost 1 base and J lost 2; bases outside the gene matches: 4. Here the CDR3 DNA reads TGTGCCAGCAGTTACTGGGGACAGAAGAACTATGGCTACACCTTC. Protein: CASSYWGQKNYGYTF.

This clone was seen a single time. This chain joins TRBV2 and TRBJ1-2; 10 positions agree with TRBD1. Germline V CDR1 and CDR2: SNHLY, FYNNEI. V was pared by 8 bases and J by 2 bases, with 5 bases of the junction left unmatched. The CDR3 length is 14 residues. The CDR3 loop reads CASGRTGGNYGYTF. The CDR3 nucleotides are TGTGCCAGCGGGCGGACAGGGGGGAACTATGGCTACACCTTC.

The chain employs TRBV19 and TRBJ2-7, with D possibly called TRBD1 or TRBD2 (5 bases each). The CDR3 has 15 residues. V lost 6 bases and J lost 6, with 21 bases in between. CDR1 is LNHDA, CDR2 SQIVND, per germline (reference sequence). DNA of the CDR3: TGTGCCAGTAGCCTCACCTCCGGGACCCTTAGCGAGCAGTACTTC. Translation gives CASSLTSGTLSEQYF.

The chain joins TRBV5-6 to TRBJ1-5; D is unresolved. V gave up 3 bases and J gave up 6 bases, with 7 bases separating them. The CDR3 extends over 12 amino acids. The germline CDR1 and CDR2 sequences are SGHDT and YYEEEE. The CDR3 bases are TGTGCCAGCAGCTCCGCGGGTCAGCCCCAGCATTTT. This encodes CASSSAGQPQHF. The whole variable domain, remainder taken from reference TRBV5-6 and TRBJ1-5, is DAGVTQSPTHLIKTRGQQVTLRCSPKSGHDTVSWYQQALGQGPQFIFQYYEEEERQRGNFPDRFSGHQFPNYSSELNVNALLLGDSALYLCASSSAGQPQHFGDGTRLSIL.

The chain has TRBV30 and TRBJ1-1; tentatively, D is TRBD1 (5 bases). The V end lost 2 bases, the J end lost 10 bases, and 11 bases lay between the germline ends. Germline V lookup: CDR1 GTSNPN, CDR2 SVGIG (reference sequence). This CDR3 is built from 11 residues. The CDR3 nucleotides are TGTGCCTGGAGTCTCCGGGGCCCAGCTTTCTTT. This sequence encodes CAWSLRGPAFF.

This chain connects TRBV7-2 to TRBJ2-2; 15 bases agree with TRBD2. From germline, CDR1 is SGHTA and CDR2 FQGNSA. The CDR3 is made up of 14 amino acids. The ends lost 4 bases at V and 13 bases at J; junction bases unmatched: 4. CDR3 sequence reads: CASSSGLAGGGLFF. CDR3 in DNA: TGTGCCAGCAGCTCGGGACTAGCGGGGGGAGGGCTGTTTTTT. The variable domain in full, completed from reference TRBV7-2 and TRBJ2-2, reads GAGVSQSPSNKVTEKGKDVELRCDPISGHTALYWYRQSLGQGLEFLIYFQGNSAPDKSGLPSDRFSAERTGGSVSTLTIQRTQQEDSAVYLCASSSGLAGGGLFFGEGSRLTVL.

This clone turned up a few times. V gene TRBV7-9 combines with J gene TRBJ1-5; D might be TRBD1 (6 bases). There are 16 residues in the CDR3. Germline V gives CDR1 SEHNR, CDR2 FQNEAQ (reference sequence). Trimming stripped 5 bases from V and 1 base from J, with 15 bases between. CDR3 DNA: TGTGCCAGCAGCCCCGGAGGGGGAGGCAGCAATCAGCCCCAGCATTTT. Its translation: CASSPGGGGSNQPQHF.